This T cell receptor (beta chain) was captured by sequencing in a study of blood T cell repertoires in COVID-19. Overall study: The United States, Italy and Spain were the sources of the acute and convalescent COVID-19 samples. From T cells, B-cell-depleted T cells, or PBMCs came the material, which was cDNA or gDNA.

CDR3 size: 15 residues. V lost 4 bases and J lost 7, with 19 bases in between. Germline values: CDR1 LNHDA, CDR2 SQIVND (reference sequence). Methods used by the authors: Nucleated cell counts were estimated from reference gene primer amplification. Libraries were prepared by immunoSEQ multiplex PCR; TCRdb keeps only in-frame clonotypes and omits some of them. From that table come the V and J calls and clone size; the DNA was used to work out D and trimming. The sample contains some 95,000 clones, approximately 86% of which appear only once. The clonotype originates from a man at least 80 years old with active or convalescent COVID-19. The sequenced sample consisted of peripheral blood. This chain connects TRBV19 to TRBJ1-2, with D unclear. CDR3 nucleotides: TGTGCCAGTAGTACCTCCGGACTCTCCTTGGCTGGCTACACCTTC. Translation gives CASSTSGLSLAGYTF.